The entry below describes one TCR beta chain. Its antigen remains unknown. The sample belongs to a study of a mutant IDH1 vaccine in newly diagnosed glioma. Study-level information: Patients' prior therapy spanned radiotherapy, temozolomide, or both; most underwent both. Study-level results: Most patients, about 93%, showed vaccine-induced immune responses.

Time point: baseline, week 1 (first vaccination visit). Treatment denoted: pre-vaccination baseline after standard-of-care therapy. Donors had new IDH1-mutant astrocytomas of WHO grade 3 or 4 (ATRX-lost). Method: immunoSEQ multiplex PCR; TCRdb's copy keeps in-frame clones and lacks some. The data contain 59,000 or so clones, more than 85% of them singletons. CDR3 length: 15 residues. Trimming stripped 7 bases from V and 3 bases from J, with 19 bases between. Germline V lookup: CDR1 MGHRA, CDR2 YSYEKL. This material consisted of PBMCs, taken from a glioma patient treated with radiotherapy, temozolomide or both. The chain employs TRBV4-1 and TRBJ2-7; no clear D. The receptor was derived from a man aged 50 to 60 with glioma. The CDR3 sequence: CASKSNLGTVYEQYF. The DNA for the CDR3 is TGCGCCAGCAAGTCCAATCTCGGTACGGTCTACGAGCAGTACTTC.